This T cell receptor (beta chain) is from a study of blood T cell repertoires in COVID-19 (TCRdb year 2020). Regarding the complete study: Collaborator samples came from the United States, Italy and Spain and covered acute and convalescent phases of COVID-19. The material from the prospective study consisted of cDNA or gDNA derived from T cells, B-cell-depleted T cells, or PBMCs. The dataset comprised deeply sampled blood TCRbeta repertoires from subjects exposed to, actively infected with, or recovered from COVID-19. The repertoires were made available in a free public database intended to serve as a resource for research on the immune response to SARS-CoV-2. Samples were obtained from the ongoing ImmuneRACE study (first 160 participants) and from 1,254 subjects provided by 6 global collaborators. A de-identified subject ID, COVID-19 status, age in years and sex were almost always included in the sample metadata. Where available, HLA class I and class II types were obtained from metadata supplied by the sample provider rather than from assay-based typing.

As for this clone: Its target antigen remains unknown. Qualities for individual bases were not recorded, and no much larger clone is one base off.

The CDR3, cysteine through phenylalanine, is 18 amino acids long. The sequence is cut down to CDR3 DNA, 54 bases in frame from base 1. V loses 2 bases of germline sequence and J loses 6 bases, and the interval between the two ends is 20 bases. General findings and caveats noted by the study authors: The quantity of clinical and demographic metadata differed by source and by participant and was supplied without curation.

Each collaborating institution followed its own protocols to collect whole blood in K2EDTA tubes. For TCRbeta analysis, collaborator samples were shipped as frozen whole blood, as isolated PBMCs, or as DNA extracted from either sample type. TCRbeta CDR3 regions were amplified from genomic DNA using the immunoSEQ Assay, a bias-controlled multiplex PCR. The authors' analysis ran thus. Nucleated cell counts per sample were estimated from amplification of reference gene primers within the assay. To quantify the absolute abundance of each unique TCRbeta CDR3 rearrangement, sequence reads were collapsed and filtered. For each sample, productive Simpson clonality was calculated as the square root of Simpson's diversity index across productive rearrangements. TCRdb holds this immuneACCESS table with in-frame rearrangements only. Some clones are missing; in checked studies, unresolved V genes explain under half, and the rest has no known cause. V, J and clone size were drawn from that table, and D and trimming were deduced from the DNA. In all, the sample holds 70,000 or so clones, and about four fifths of those were seen once. Clones ranked in the top ten supply roughly 21% of the sample.

The clonotype originates from a man between 65 and 79 years old with acute or convalescent COVID-19. The sequenced material came from peripheral blood. The chain uses TRBV23-1 and TRBJ1-6, with a tentative D gene TRBD1 over 6 matching bases. TRBV23-1 has ORF status, its function being uncertain. The DNA sequence follows: TGCGCCAGCAGTCAACAGACTCTCATGGGGGCGCCTAATTCACCCCTCCACTTT. This codes for CASSQQTLMGAPNSPLHF.